This T cell receptor beta chain was observed in a study of blood T cell repertoires in COVID-19. As for the study in general: Samples representing acute and convalescent COVID-19 were sourced from the United States, Italy and Spain. PBMCs, B-cell-depleted T cells, or T cells provided the cDNA or gDNA that made up the material.

This CDR3 comprises 14 residues. From germline, CDR1 is MNHEY and CDR2 SMNVEV (reference sequence). With V trimmed by 3 bases and J by 8 bases, 6 bases remained unmatched. Assay used: immunoSEQ multiplex PCR; TCRdb lists only in-frame clones, some missing. Among over 100,000 clones, roughly 87% were seen once, and the ten largest hold about a tenth. Sequences were obtained from peripheral blood. This receptor was taken from an elderly man with acute or convalescent COVID-19. The rearrangement links TRBV27 to TRBJ1-3; 8 bases match TRBD1. The CDR3, as DNA: TGTGCCAGCAGTTTGAGCAGGGGGCGGGACACCATATATTTT. It is translated as CASSLSRGRDTIYF.